This record concerns one TCR beta chain sequence. As the template, RNA transcripts were used to amplify TCR beta CDR3 regions. Scientists carried out first-round RT-PCR using HTBI primers and then a second-round multiplex PCR. A single record per CDR3 protein comes from TCRdb applying MiXCR to the multiplex PCR reads. Here the sample spans almost 750,000 distinct CDR3 sequences, about 44% being singletons. The data are from a study of Graves' ophthalmopathy and Graves' hyperthyroidism. Sequencing was performed on peripheral blood. This sequence was found in an adult man with Graves' ophthalmopathy.

The CDR3 nucleotides are TGTGCCAGCAGCCTACGACTAGCAGCCCACGAGCAGTACTTC. It yields the protein CASSLRLAAHEQYF. The chain carries TRBV14 and TRBJ2-7; TRBD2 matches 7 bases. Germline trimming cut 4 bases from V and 5 bases from J; bases unmatched to any gene: 8. This CDR3 has 14 amino acids. Per germline, CDR1 SGHDN and CDR2 FVKESK.